Listed below are T cell receptor beta chains from one sample, sequenced in a study of cytomegalovirus exposure and HLA in healthy donors. TCRdb keeps only in-frame clones here, not all; method: immunoSEQ multiplex PCR. The sample carries about 94,000 clones, about three fifths recorded once. Sample: PBMCs. These receptors all come from a man aged 25 to 40 in good health and CMV-seronegative. Both conserved end residues are part of each CDR3. A D gene is named only where the DNA matches it firmly. Size values are once, few and many counts, or a class for expanded clones, and some rows have none.

TRBJ2-7 TRBV5-1 - TRBD2 CASRAGTSGGYEQYF TGCGCCAGCAGGGCGGGGACTAGCGGGGGCTACGAGCAGTACTTC
TRBJ2-7 TRBV27 - - CASSFGSSPYEQYF TGTGCCAGCAGTTTCGGCAGTAGCCCCTACGAGCAGTACTTC
TRBJ2-1 TRBV29-1 - - CSVEGGDYRNEQFF TGCAGCGTTGAAGGTGGTGACTATCGCAATGAGCAGTTCTTC
TRBJ2-2 TRBV6-5 - TRBD1 CASRRQGGTGELFF TGTGCCAGCCGCAGACAGGGCGGGACCGGGGAGCTGTTTTTT
TRBJ1-5 TRBV5-1 - - CASSLGLSGNQPQHF TGCGCCAGCAGCCTCGGGTTGTCTGGCAATCAGCCCCAGCATTTT
TRBJ1-5 TRBV6-5 once TRBD1 CASRRTGANQPQHF TGTGCCAGCAGGAGGACAGGTGCTAATCAGCCCCAGCATTTT
TRBJ1-1 TRBV6-1 - TRBD1 CAGKGQVFTEAFF TGTGCCGGGAAGGGACAGGTGTTCACTGAAGCTTTCTTT
TRBJ1-3 TRBV16 few - CASSQFAGLGNTIYF TGTGCCAGCAGCCAATTCGCAGGGCTCGGAAACACCATATATTTT
TRBJ1-5 TRBV30 - TRBD1 CAWSPGTGGVKPQHF TGTGCCTGGAGTCCCGGGACAGGGGGCGTCAAGCCCCAGCATTTT
TRBJ1-6 TRBV30 - TRBD1 CAWRTGSNSPLHF TGTGCCTGGAGGACAGGGTCTAATTCACCCCTCCACTTT
TRBJ1-2 TRBV18 - TRBD1 CASSLGTGGNGYTF TGTGCCAGCTCACTCGGGACAGGGGGAAATGGCTACACCTTC
TRBJ2-2 TRBV5-1 - TRBD2 CASSPGLAGATNTGELFF TGCGCCAGCAGCCCCGGACTAGCGGGAGCCACGAACACCGGGGAGCTGTTTTTT
TRBJ2-2 TRBV9 - - CTSSATSLDTGELFF TGTACCAGCAGCGCGACTAGTCTAGACACCGGGGAGCTGTTTTTT
TRBJ2-2 TRBV5-1 few - CASSFEVVGELFF TGCGCCAGCAGCTTCGAGGTGGTGGGGGAGCTGTTTTTT
TRBJ2-1 TRBV2 - TRBD1 CASSLTSGTGGVPLYNEQFF TGTGCCAGCAGTCTTACCTCCGGGACAGGGGGCGTTCCATTATACAATGAGCAGTTCTTC
TRBJ2-3 TRBV5-5 few TRBD1 CASSLTGTGTDTQYF TGTGCCAGCAGCTTGACCGGGACAGGGACAGATACGCAGTATTTT
TRBJ2-7 TRBV9 - TRBD1 CASSVEGTGGIYEQCF TGTGCCAGCAGCGTAGAGGGGACAGGGGGCATCTACGAGCAGTGCTTC
TRBJ2-7 TRBV7-9 - TRBD1 CASSSTKLGQVFSYEQYF TGTGCCAGCAGCTCTACAAAACTAGGACAGGTTTTCTCCTACGAGCAGTACTTC
TRBJ1-6 TRBV19 - - CASSGQGYDSPLHF TGTGCCAGTAGTGGGCAGGGCTACGATTCACCCCTCCACTTT
TRBJ2-1 TRBV5-1 - TRBD1 CASSLGDRGHEQFF TGCGCCAGCAGCTTGGGCGACAGGGGCCATGAGCAGTTCTTC
TRBJ2-2 TRBV6-4 - - CASSPSSSTGELFF TGTGCCAGCAGTCCTAGTTCTAGCACCGGGGAGCTGTTTTTT
TRBJ2-2 TRBV4-1 - TRBD2 CASSRAGGGNTGELFF TGCGCCAGCAGCCGCGCGGGCGGGGGGAACACCGGGGAGCTGTTTTTT
TRBJ2-5 TRBV11-3 few - CASSLGGSQTQYF TGTGCCAGCAGCTTAGGGGGCAGTCAGACCCAGTACTTC
TRBJ2-3 TRBV11-2 - - CASSRQGGGYTQYF TGTGCCAGCAGCCGACAGGGAGGAGGGTATACGCAGTATTTT
TRBJ2-5 TRBV27 - - CASSPSYQETQYF TGTGCCAGCAGTCCGTCTTACCAAGAGACCCAGTACTTC
TRBJ2-1 TRBV15 few TRBD1 CATGSGQGKSNEQFF TGTGCCACCGGAAGCGGACAGGGGAAGTCCAATGAGCAGTTCTTC
TRBJ1-2 TRBV11-2 - TRBD1 CASSPPDREDGYTF TGTGCCAGCAGCCCACCAGACAGGGAGGATGGCTACACCTTC
TRBJ2-7 TRBV25-1 - TRBD2 CASSVAGGRGYEQYF TGTGCCAGCAGTGTGGCGGGAGGTAGAGGGTACGAGCAGTACTTC
TRBJ2-1 TRBV27 - TRBD2 CASRGLAGVNEQFF TGTGCCAGCCGGGGACTAGCGGGGGTTAATGAGCAGTTCTTC
TRBJ1-2 TRBV7-6 few - CASSKNPRGDYGYTF TGTGCCAGCAGTAAGAATCCCAGGGGTGACTATGGCTACACCTTC
TRBJ2-2 TRBV28 - - CASSTSRNTGELFF TGTGCCAGCAGTACTTCCCGAAACACCGGGGAGCTGTTTTTT
TRBJ2-7 TRBV7-9 - TRBD2 CASSDGTSGLYEQYF TGTGCCAGCAGTGACGGGACTAGCGGGCTGTACGAGCAGTACTTC
TRBJ2-7 TRBV4-3 few - CASSQSGGAYYEQYF TGCGCCAGCAGCCAATCCGGGGGAGCGTACTACGAGCAGTACTTC
TRBJ1-4 TRBV28 - TRBD1 CASSSRDRESNEKLFF TGTGCCAGCAGTTCTAGGGACAGGGAAAGTAATGAAAAACTGTTTTTT
TRBJ2-7 TRBV29-1 - TRBD2 CSVGGTSGGYEQYF TGCAGCGTTGGGGGGACTAGCGGGGGGTACGAGCAGTACTTC
TRBJ2-7 TRBV5-1 - TRBD1 CASSRDSNSYEQYF TGCGCCAGCAGTCGGGACAGCAACTCCTACGAGCAGTACTTC
TRBJ1-6 TRBV4-3 - TRBD1 CASSRDRNSPLHF TGCGCCAGCAGCCGGGACAGAAATTCACCCCTCCACTTT
TRBJ1-1 TRBV7-3 - TRBD1 CASSFTRQGEAFF TGTGCCAGCAGCTTTACACGACAGGGGGAAGCTTTCTTT
TRBJ1-2 TRBV19 few TRBD1 CASSTGTGNGYTF TGTGCCAGTAGTACCGGGACAGGGAATGGCTACACCTTC
TRBJ2-1 TRBV7-2 - - CASSLFRGEAGSGNEQFF TGTGCCAGCAGCTTATTCAGGGGCGAAGCGGGGTCGGGAAATGAGCAGTTCTTC
TRBJ2-3 TRBV11-1 - - CASRPRSFTDTQYF TGTGCCAGCAGACCGCGAAGTTTCACAGATACGCAGTATTTT
TRBJ1-2 TRBV10-3 - TRBD1 CAISGQGRTPLSYGYTF TGTGCCATCAGTGGACAGGGGAGAACCCCTTTAAGCTATGGCTACACCTTC
TRBJ2-5 TRBV19 - - CASSGSGGQETQYF TGTGCCAGTAGTGGCAGTGGAGGTCAAGAGACCCAGTACTTC
TRBJ1-1 TRBV14 few - CASSFNRGGTEAFF TGTGCCAGCAGCTTTAACCGGGGGGGCACTGAAGCTTTCTTT
TRBJ2-7 TRBV9 - - CASSTQSGISYEQYF TGTGCCAGCAGCACCCAATCCGGGATATCCTACGAGCAGTACTTC
TRBJ1-1 TRBV10-3 few TRBD1 CAISTGTGEAFF TGTGCCATCAGTACTGGGACAGGAGAAGCTTTCTTT
TRBJ1-3 TRBV9 - TRBD1 CASSTSDRGGNTIYF TGTGCCAGCAGCACCTCCGACAGGGGTGGAAACACCATATATTTT
TRBJ2-5 TRBV21-1 - - CASSKRRGQGTPTEETQYF TGTGCCAGCAGCAAAAGGAGGGGACAGGGGACACCAACAGAAGAGACCCAGTACTTC
TRBJ1-2 TRBV29-1 - - CSVDGHRDVPVGYTF TGCAGCGTTGATGGACACAGGGATGTTCCTGTTGGCTACACCTTC
TRBJ2-1 TRBV5-1 - TRBD1 CASSTRDSSEQFF TGCGCCAGCAGCACCCGGGACAGTAGTGAGCAGTTCTTC
TRBJ1-2 TRBV27 - TRBD1 CASSFISEGTGKIHGYTF TGTGCCAGCAGTTTCATCAGTGAGGGGACAGGGAAGATCCATGGCTACACCTTC
TRBJ2-3 TRBV11-1 once - CASSLVGRGIGTDTQYF TGTGCCAGCAGCTTAGTAGGTCGCGGGATAGGTACAGATACGCAGTATTTT
TRBJ2-1 TRBV18 - TRBD2 CASSPGRGGQSEQFF TGTGCCAGCTCACCGGGGCGGGGGGGCCAGAGTGAGCAGTTCTTC
TRBJ1-4 TRBV5-1 - - CASSFGLGANEKLFF TGCGCCAGCAGCTTCGGTCTCGGGGCTAATGAAAAACTGTTTTTT
TRBJ1-5 TRBV11-1 - - CASSSDRTNQPQHF TGTGCCAGCAGCTCCGACAGGACAAATCAGCCCCAGCATTTT
TRBJ1-2 TRBV4-1 - - CASSPILQGPYGYTF TGCGCCAGCAGCCCCATCCTCCAGGGCCCCTATGGCTACACCTTC
TRBJ2-5 TRBV7-6 few TRBD2 CASSTGLAGDGETQYF TGTGCCAGCAGCACGGGACTAGCGGGAGATGGGGAGACCCAGTACTTC
TRBJ2-5 TRBV6-6 - - CASSSPGETQYF TGTGCCAGCAGTTCCCCGGGAGAGACCCAGTACTTC
TRBJ2-7 TRBV9 - TRBD1 CASSGGQETYEQYF TGTGCCAGCAGCGGGGGACAGGAGACCTACGAGCAGTACTTC